One sample yielded the 4 T cell receptor beta chains listed below, sequenced in a study of beta chain features in type 1 diabetes (dated by TCRdb to the late 2010s). The library was obtained by the immunoSEQ multiplex PCR assay. The High Capacity cDNA Reverse Transcription Kit was used to reverse transcribe all of the isolated RNA, meaning that expressed TCRB transcripts were what got sequenced. Imported from immuneACCESS, the table was reduced by TCRdb to in-frame sequences with V and J called. These copies leave out some clones; in studies compared against another copy, an unresolved V gene accounts for under half, and the cause of the remainder is not known. A total of roughly 290,000 clones appear in this sample, 8% of them only once. In total, the top ten clones hold over 0.8% of the sample. Sequencing input: central memory CD4+ T cells from blood. The origin of the receptors is a woman in her late teens or twenties in good health.

The chain recombines TRBV9 with TRBJ1-2, with 12 bases lining up with TRBD1. V was pared by 0 bases and J by 8 bases, with 14 bases of the junction left unmatched. The CDR3 sequence is 18 residues long. Germline CDR1 and CDR2: SGDLS and YYNGEE. The CDR3 region has the DNA TGTGCCAGCAGCGTAGTCATGGGCCGGGACAGGGGGCTCAAGGGCTACACCTTC. Its translation is CASSVVMGRDRGLKGYTF.

This clone was observed at least ten times. The V and J genes are TRBV7-2 and TRBJ2-6; D not certain. The length of the CDR3 is 16 residues. The ends were cut back, 4 bases at V and 0 bases at J, with 10 bases in the middle. Germline V CDR1 and CDR2: SGHTA, FQGNSA. The CDR3 region has the DNA TGTGCCAGCAGCTCCTCGGCCCTCTCTGGGGCCAACGTCCTGACTTTC. This encodes CASSSSALSGANVLTF.

This clone was counted a few times. The genes are TRBV5-6 and TRBJ1-2; TRBD1 might be the D (6 bases). The CDR3 has 16 residues. The germline CDR1 and CDR2 sequences are SGHDT and YYEEEE. The V and J ends lost 6 bases and 2 bases respectively, with 20 bases between them. The CDR3 sequence: CASIPAGQRENYGYTF. CDR3 bases: TGTGCCAGCATCCCAGCCGGACAGAGGGAGAACTATGGCTACACCTTC.

This clone was seen a few times. The chain employs TRBV5-4 and TRBJ2-1; D is perhaps TRBD2 (7 bases). The germline V and J ends were trimmed by 4 bases and 7 bases, with 21 bases remaining between them. Per the germline V gene, CDR1 is SGHNT and CDR2 is YYREEE (reference sequence). This CDR3 is 16 amino acids long. CDR3 coding DNA: TGTGCCAGCAGCCGAGGTTCGGGGGGCCTGTTGAATGAGCAGTTCTTC. It encodes CASSRGSGGLLNEQFF. Filled out from reference TRBV5-4 and TRBJ2-1, the complete variable domain reads ETGVTQSPTHLIKTRGQQVTLRCSSQSGHNTVSWYQQALGQGPQFIFQYYREEENGRGNFPPRFSGLQFPNYSSELNVNALELDDSALYLCASSRGSGGLLNEQFFGPGTRLTVL.